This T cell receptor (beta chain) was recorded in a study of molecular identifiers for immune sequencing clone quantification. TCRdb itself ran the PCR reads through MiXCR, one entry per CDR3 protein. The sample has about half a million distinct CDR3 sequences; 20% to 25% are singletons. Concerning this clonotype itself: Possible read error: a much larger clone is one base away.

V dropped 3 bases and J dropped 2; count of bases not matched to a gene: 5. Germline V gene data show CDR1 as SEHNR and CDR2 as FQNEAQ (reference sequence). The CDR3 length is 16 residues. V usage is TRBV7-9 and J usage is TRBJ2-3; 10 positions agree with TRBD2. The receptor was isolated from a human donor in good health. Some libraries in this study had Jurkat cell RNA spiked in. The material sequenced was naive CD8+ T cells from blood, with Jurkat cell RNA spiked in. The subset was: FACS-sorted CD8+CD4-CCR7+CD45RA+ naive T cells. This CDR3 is CASSLGLAYDTDTQYF. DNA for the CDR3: TGTGCCAGCAGCTTGGGACTAGCGTATGACACAGATACGCAGTATTTT.